The present TCR beta chain was sequenced within a study of human T cells and chemical hapten exposure. The study, taken as a whole, reports: Against controls, expanded TCRs gave rise to significantly more large CDR3 similarity clusters.

Original handling: With a range of roughly 23,224 to 690,600, the median per sample was roughly 95,000 TCRs. Via MiXCR, TCRdb re-called the RACE reads, giving one row per CDR3 protein. The V and J calls shown here were made by TCRdb, not taken from the authors' results. The sample holds 300,000 to 450,000 distinct CDR3 sequences, approximately 5.1% seen once. This sample's time point: pre-sensitization, week 0. The sample's treatment: therapeutic diphenylcyclopropenone sensitization with weekly scalp DPC. Ten or more counts support this clonotype. Its antigen is unidentified. The CDR3 spans 13 residues. Germline V gene data show CDR1 as LGHDT and CDR2 as YNNKEL (reference sequence). The V gene end was trimmed by 10 bases and the J gene end by 6 bases; junction bases not matched to a gene: 6.

J is TRBJ1-6 and V is TRBV3-1, with 7 bases that match TRBD1. This TCR was sampled from a woman between 45 and 65 years old with alopecia areata. Some clones in this sample may be carry-over from other donors' samples. Sequencing used whole blood, obtained in connection with sensitization to the hapten diphenylcyclopropenone (DPC). The CDR3 bases are TGTGCCACCCGACAGGGCGCTAATTCACCCCTCCACTTT. This gives the protein CATRQGANSPLHF.